The rows below give T cell receptor beta chains drawn from one sample of a study of shared clonotypes between healthy human individuals. The method was immunoSEQ multiplex PCR; TCRdb's version includes in-frame clones alone and lacks a portion of them. The sample contains more than 500,000 clones, 85% to 95% of which appear only once. The sequenced material came from naive CD8+ T cells sorted from blood. Source of these receptors: a woman aged 25 to 39 in good health. Each CDR3 is given with its conserved first and last residue. A D gene is named only where the DNA matches it firmly. Rows give clone size only sometimes, using once, few, many, or a class for an expanded clone.

CASSLGREQFF	TGTGCCAGCAGTTTAGGCAGGGAGCAGTTCTTC	NA	NA	TRBJ2-1	TRBV27
CASSEGRMNTEAFF	TGTGCCAGCAGCGAAGGACGGATGAACACTGAAGCTTTCTTT	NA	NA	TRBJ1-1	TRBV2
CASSLVPLAEHYEQYF	TGTGCCAGCAGTTTGGTCCCTCTAGCGGAGCATTACGAGCAGTACTTC	TRBD2	once	TRBJ2-7	TRBV28
CAISGIGDYEQYF	TGTGCCATCAGTGGTATCGGGGACTACGAGCAGTACTTC	NA	NA	TRBJ2-7	TRBV10-3
CASSLKGSTEAFF	TGTGCCAGCAGCTTGAAAGGGTCCACTGAAGCTTTCTTT	NA	NA	TRBJ1-1	TRBV5-4
CAWSVGRSEQYF	TGTGCCTGGAGTGTGGGACGCAGCGAGCAGTACTTC	NA	NA	TRBJ2-7	TRBV30
CASSLGGFNYGYTF	TGTGCCAGCAGCTTAGGGGGCTTTAACTATGGCTACACCTTC	NA	NA	TRBJ1-2	TRBV13
CASSFPTGPDTQEQFF	TGTGCCAGCAGTTTCCCAACTGGCCCGGATACACAGGAGCAGTTCTTC	NA	NA	TRBJ2-1	TRBV27
CASSQGLSYEQYF	TGCGCCAGCAGCCAAGGACTATCCTACGAGCAGTACTTC	NA	NA	TRBJ2-7	TRBV4-1
CASSIDNSYEQYF	TGTGCCAGCAGCATCGACAATTCCTACGAGCAGTACTTC	NA	NA	TRBJ2-7	TRBV14
CASSIDRGTGKTEAFF	TGTGCCAGTAGTATAGACCGAGGGACAGGGAAGACTGAAGCTTTCTTT	TRBD1	NA	TRBJ1-1	TRBV19
CSVEQPQGKEPRDYNEQFF	TGCAGCGTCGAGCAACCCCAGGGGAAAGAGCCTCGGGACTACAATGAGCAGTTCTTC	NA	NA	TRBJ2-1	TRBV29-1
CASSLPSNEQYF	TGTGCCAGCAGCTTACCCTCCAACGAGCAGTACTTC	NA	NA	TRBJ2-7	TRBV5-6
CASSPPWGAISGANVLTF	TGTGCCAGCAGCCCCCCGTGGGGGGCCATCTCTGGGGCCAACGTCCTGACTTTC	NA	NA	TRBJ2-6	TRBV7-9
CATSRREKGTDTQYF	TGTGCCACCAGCAGAAGGGAAAAGGGCACAGATACGCAGTATTTT	NA	NA	TRBJ2-3	TRBV15
CASSNEGLAADTYNEQFF	TGCGCCAGCAGCAACGAGGGCCTAGCGGCGGATACCTACAATGAGCAGTTCTTC	TRBD2	NA	TRBJ2-1	TRBV4-1
CASSHGQGARETQYF	TGTGCCAGCAGCCATGGACAGGGGGCCAGGGAGACCCAGTACTTC	TRBD1	NA	TRBJ2-5	TRBV7-9
CASSLFPGEREIHTQYF	TGTGCCAGCAGTTTATTCCCCGGAGAGCGGGAGATTCATACGCAGTATTTT	TRBD2	NA	TRBJ2-3	TRBV27
CASSYSDSAPYGYTF	TGTGCCAGCAGTTACTCGGACAGCGCCCCATATGGCTACACCTTC	NA	NA	TRBJ1-2	TRBV6-6
CASSREGPNEKLFF	TGTGCCAGCAGCCGGGAGGGGCCTAATGAAAAACTGTTTTTT	NA	NA	TRBJ1-4	TRBV7-9
CASSKVTQKPPLHYEQYF	TGTGCCAGCAGCAAAGTGACTCAAAAGCCCCCTCTCCACTACGAGCAGTACTTC	NA	NA	TRBJ2-7	TRBV21-1
CASSPLGLPTPGQGSEQYF	TGCGCCAGCAGCCCCCTGGGGCTCCCTACACCGGGACAGGGCAGCGAGCAGTACTTC	TRBD1	NA	TRBJ2-7	TRBV4-1
CASSEWDGPYEQYF	TGTGCCAGCAGTGAATGGGACGGACCCTACGAGCAGTACTTC	NA	NA	TRBJ2-7	TRBV6-1
CASSLGGAHNTEAFF	TGTGCCAGCAGCTTGGGTGGCGCCCATAACACTGAAGCTTTCTTT	NA	NA	TRBJ1-1	TRBV5-6
CASSLGEPPSSYEQYF	TGCGCCAGCAGCCTGGGGGAACCCCCCAGCTCCTACGAGCAGTACTTC	NA	NA	TRBJ2-7	TRBV4-1
CASSADLSTNEKLFF	TGTGCCAGCAGCGCAGACCTGTCAACTAATGAAAAACTGTTTTTT	NA	NA	TRBJ1-4	TRBV11-2